This record concerns one T cell receptor beta chain sequence. Its antigen has not been determined. This clone may be a read error of a much larger clone one base away. Inclusive of the bounding cysteine and phenylalanine, the CDR3 is 15 residues long. Solely the CDR3 DNA is kept, with 45 bases framed from the first base. Sequences MNHGY (CDR1) and SVAAGI (CDR2) are obtained from the germline V gene. The V and J ends are trimmed by 3 bases and 6 bases, leaving 15 bases between them. The sample belongs to a study of regulatory T cells in long-lasting Graves disease (dated by TCRdb to the early 2020s). As for the study more broadly: Persistent Graves' disease was defined as antithyroid drug treatment for over 5 years with persistently positive TSH receptor autoantibodies. Persistent Graves' disease patients in the clinical cohort had taken antithyroid drugs for about 9.7 years on average. Peripheral blood TCR sequencing and RNA sequencing compared persistent Graves' disease patients with newly diagnosed Graves' disease patients. A total of around 33 samples were covered by TCR sequencing, comprising some 13 persistent and 20 or so newly diagnosed Graves' disease patients. The study was conducted in China and was registered as a clinical trial.

What the research found in general, with its limitations: Compared with newly diagnosed patients, patients with persistent Graves' disease had lower TCR Shannon entropy and fewer highly expanded clones, which suggests clonal expansion. Patients with persistent disease shared more public clonotypes (around 2,500) than newly diagnosed patients did (more than 900). Only the TCR beta chain was sequenced and analyzed. Only peripheral blood was studied, because thyroid tissue, the primary lesion, was inaccessible. The small sample size was acknowledged by the authors as a limitation that may reduce accuracy. Persistent disease showed preferential use of TRBV28, TRBJ1-2 and TRBJ2-5, whereas newly diagnosed disease favored TRBV20-1 and TRBJ2-1.

The receptor library was made with multiplex PCR. For sequencing, an Illumina HiSeq 4000 was employed. CDR3 regions were amplified by Arm-PCR with iRepertoire HTBI primers to construct TCR beta libraries. Gel purification was performed on PCR products prior to sequencing. The paper's data handling went like this. Gene usage analysis of CDR3 amino acid clonotypes relied on the 60 or so TRBV and more than twelve TRBJ segments identified across samples. Filtered high-quality paired reads were merged into contigs using COPE and FqMerger. Contigs were aligned with BLAST to IMGT TRBV, TRBD and TRBJ reference genes, and CDR3 was defined per IMGT. Highly expanded clones were defined as clonotypes with a frequency above 0.1%. Shannon entropy served as the measure of repertoire diversity, while the Gini coefficient captured V-J evenness. Clonotypes shared by more than one individual were considered public. TCRdb reprocessing: public reads trimmed at Q25 with fastp, clones called with MiXCR, in-frame beta chains kept. Identical CDR3 proteins give one entry, which carries the most common genes and DNA. For this entry, the V and J calls and clone size follow TCRdb and not the study's own pipeline. Across this sample there are roughly 360,000 distinct CDR3 sequences, with 23% seen only once. The ten largest clonotypes hold around 30% of the sample.

The time point tag for this specimen amounts to: persistent/refractory GD, antithyroid drugs over 5 years with positive TRAb. RNA was extracted from PBMCs in TRIzol for both TCR sequencing and RNA sequencing. The diagnosis of Graves' disease was made according to American Thyroid Association guidelines. The patients came from an endocrinology department in Xi'an, China. From each patient, around 9.3 milliliters of peripheral blood was collected into an EDTA anticoagulant tube. PBMCs were isolated by Ficoll Paque Plus density gradient separation without further T cell sorting. RNA quality was checked with an Agilent 2100 Bioanalyzer and agarose gel, and concentration with a NanoDrop 2000.

The receptor was isolated from a woman in her 40s with Graves disease. Donor details come from another sample of the same person, matched by shared clones. Material: peripheral blood mononuclear cells (PBMCs), obtained when the disease was refractory, from a patient treated with antithyroid drugs. The receptor chain draws on TRBV6-9 and TRBJ1-5; a tentative D match to TRBD1 spans 6 bases. The encoded CDR3 is CASSYSLGASQPQHF. The DNA sequence is TGTGCCAGCAGTTACTCACTGGGGGCGAGTCAGCCCCAGCATTTT.